This TCR beta chain was obtained from a study of blood T cells in healthy people across ages. Trimming cost V 4 bases and J 5 bases, with 12 bases left between them. CDR1 is SGHRS, CDR2 YFSETQ, per germline. The CDR3 totals 13 residues. It was with a sample-barcoded 5' primer and a J-beta primer mix that a second PCR of roughly 7 to 12 cycles was run. TCRdb redid the calling of the 5' RACE reads with MiXCR, one entry per CDR3 protein. The sample records about 2 million distinct CDR3 sequences, roughly 52% being singletons. Study-level points and caveats: Higher naive T cell percentage went strongly together with higher TCR beta diversity.

This clonotype was observed a handful of times. What it binds is unknown. This chain uses TRBV5-1 with TRBJ2-5; TRBD1 is a possible D gene (6 bases). The sequenced material came from blood. The sequence derives from a middle-aged woman in good health. The chain's CDR3 is CASSQGLFETQYF. The CDR3 region has the DNA TGCGCCAGCAGCCAGGGGCTTTTTGAGACCCAGTACTTC.